This T cell receptor beta chain was documented in a study of cytomegalovirus exposure and HLA in healthy donors. Losses at the gene ends were 4 bases for V and 6 bases for J; bases not matched to a gene: 10. The CDR3 has 16 amino acids. Details on this clone: Antigen specificity is unknown.

The study, taken as a whole, reports: Clonal expansion, a later analysis showed, was greater in HLA-associated TCR beta chains than in equally common others. Exclusion as indistinguishable affected some V segments, including TRBV6-2 and TRBV6-3.

It was with 60 Vbeta and 13 Jbeta primers that the PCR ran. As handled by the study authors: Around 9.9 million shared chains were among the roughly 78 million unique TCR beta chains that a later analysis counted. Clones were read by immunoSEQ multiplex PCR, and TCRdb kept only the in-frame ones, dropping some. That table gives V, J and clone size, and the DNA gave D and trimming. The data contain some 110,000 clones, 76% of them singletons. The source material was PBMCs. J is TRBJ2-5 and V is TRBV5-3, with 12 bases identical to TRBD2. TRBV5-3 is an open reading frame, and its role is uncertain. The TCR originated in a man aged 35 to 55 in good health and CMV-seropositive. CDR3 bases: TGTGCCAGAAGCGGCTCTAGCGGGAGGGCTCAAAAGACCCAGTACTTC. The encoded protein is CARSGSSGRAQKTQYF.